What follows is one T cell receptor (beta chain) and its context. Its antigen is not identified. The data belong to a study of blood T cells in healthy people across ages. General study points: In the absence of known donor CMV status, changes in expanded clonotypes were possibly confounded. Age brought a roughly linear fall in TCR beta diversity measured per million T cells.

The V gene lost 6 bases and the J gene lost 2 bases, with 11 bases spanning the gap. Germline V lookup: CDR1 DFQATT, CDR2 SNEGSKA (reference sequence). The CDR3 is 14 amino acids. Then a second PCR, running about 6 to 11 cycles, was carried out with a sample-barcoded 5' primer and a J-beta primer mix. TCRdb independently ran MiXCR on the 5' RACE reads; one entry per CDR3 protein. The sample includes about 640,000 distinct CDR3 sequences, around three fifths of them seen just once. Isolation recovered at least 6.5 million PBMCs from every sample. The chain recombines TRBV20-1 with TRBJ2-6; TRBD1 is a possible D gene (6 bases). The sequence came from a man aged 55 to 70 in good health. The source material was blood. For the CDR3, the DNA is TGCAGTGCAGTAAACAGGGCTGGGGCCAACGTCCTGACTTTC. Protein product: CSAVNRAGANVLTF.